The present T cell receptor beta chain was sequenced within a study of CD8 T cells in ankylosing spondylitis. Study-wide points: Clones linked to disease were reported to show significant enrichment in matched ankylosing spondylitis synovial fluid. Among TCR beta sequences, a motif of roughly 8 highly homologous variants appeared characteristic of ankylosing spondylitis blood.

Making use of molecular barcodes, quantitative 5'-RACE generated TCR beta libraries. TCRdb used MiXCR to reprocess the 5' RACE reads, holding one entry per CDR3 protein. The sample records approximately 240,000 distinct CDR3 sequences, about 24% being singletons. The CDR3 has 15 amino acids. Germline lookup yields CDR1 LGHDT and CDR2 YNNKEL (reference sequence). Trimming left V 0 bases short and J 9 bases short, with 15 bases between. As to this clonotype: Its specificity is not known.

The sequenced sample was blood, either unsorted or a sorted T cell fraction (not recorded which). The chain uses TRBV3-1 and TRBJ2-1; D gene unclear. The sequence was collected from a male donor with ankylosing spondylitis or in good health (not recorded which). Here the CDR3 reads CASSQDLRSAGEQFF. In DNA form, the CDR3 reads TGTGCCAGCAGCCAAGATCTTAGAAGCGCAGGTGAGCAGTTCTTC.